These T cell receptor beta chains were read from a single sample in a study of glioma-infiltrating T cells. TCRdb redid the calling of the multiplex PCR reads with MiXCR, one entry per CDR3 protein. The table has under 200,000 distinct CDR3 sequences, about 40% seen once. The sample consisted of glioma tissue, nonneoplastic brain tissue, or PBMCs (not recorded which). These receptors were taken from a human donor with low-grade glioma or glioblastoma, undergoing nonglioma brain surgery, or in good health (not recorded which). CDR3s include the opening cysteine and the closing phenylalanine or tryptophan. Fields, in order: J gene, V gene, clone size, D gene, CDR3 DNA, CDR3 protein. A D gene is named only where the DNA matches it firmly. Clone size, where shown, is once, few, many, or a class for clones that have expanded.

>TRBJ1-1|TRBV6-1|many|-
TGTGCCAGCATAGACACTACTGGGGGAGAAGCTTTCTTT
CASIDTTGGEAFF
>TRBJ2-7|TRBV14|many|-
TGTGCCAGCAGCCAAGATCCGATCTACGAGCAGTACTTC
CASSQDPIYEQYF
>TRBJ2-7|TRBV15|many|-
TGTGCCACCAGCTCATTAAGCAGCTACGAGCAGTACTTC
CATSSLSSYEQYF
>TRBJ2-7|TRBV5-8|few|-
TGTGCCAGCAGCTCCAAGCCGGGACCCACCTACGAGCAGTACTTC
CASSSKPGPTYEQYF
>TRBJ1-1|TRBV6-2/TRBV6-3|-|-
-
CASSYVAGGNTEASF
>TRBJ1-3|TRBV6-1|-|-
TGTGCCAGCAGTGAAGTGCCAGAAGCTGGAAACACCATATATTTT
CASSEVPEAGNTIYF
>TRBJ2-1|TRBV20-1|-|TRBD2
TGCAGCGTCCATCCGGGACTAGCGGGATACAATGAGAAGTTCTTC
CSVHPGLAGYNEKFF
>TRBJ2-7|TRBV6-1|many|-
TGTGCCACCTCGGGCGCCTACGAGCAGTACTTC
CATSGAYEQYF
>TRBJ1-6|TRBV20-1|many|TRBD1
TGCAGTGCTAGAGAGGACAGGGGAGGGCGTTCACCCCTCCACTTT
CSAREDRGGRSPLHF
>TRBJ2-7|TRBV20-1|many|-
TGCAGTGCTAGAGATGGAGGCCAGGGAGACTCCTACGAGCAGTACTTC
CSARDGGQGDSYEQYF
>TRBJ2-1|TRBV3-1|-|-
TGTGCCAGCAATGAGGGGAGTGAGCAGTTCTTC
CASNEGSEQFF
>TRBJ2-3|TRBV19|-|TRBD2
TGTGCCAGTAGTATCACTAGCGCCCACACACATACGCAGTATTTT
CASSITSAHTHTQYF
>TRBJ2-7|TRBV14|-|-
TGTGCCAGCAGCCAACCATGGGGAGAGCAGTACTTC
CASSQPWGEQYF
>TRBJ2-1|TRBV7-2|many|TRBD1
TGTGCCAGCAGCTTAGCGGGCGGGACAGGGTACAATGAGCAGTTCTTC
CASSLAGGTGYNEQFF
>TRBJ1-1|TRBV25-1|many|-
TGTGCCAGCAGTGAATTGGGGACGGATGAAGCTTTCTTT
CASSELGTDEAFF
>TRBJ1-5|TRBV12-3/TRBV12-4|-|-
TGTGCCAGCAGGTCGGGACATGGGGACAATCAGCCCCAGCATTTT
CASRSGHGDNQPQHF
>TRBJ1-2|TRBV12-3/TRBV12-4|-|-
TGTGCCAGAAGTTTGCAGGCTAACTATGGCTACACCTTC
CARSLQANYGYTF
>TRBJ2-1|TRBV7-9|-|TRBD2
TGTGCCAGCAGCGAACTAGCGGGGGCCAATGAGCAGTTCTTC
CASSELAGANEQFF
>TRBJ2-3|TRBV6-2/TRBV6-3|many|-
TGTGCCAGCAGTTACGAAGATACGCAGTATTTT
CASSYEDTQYF
>TRBJ2-3|TRBV7-3|-|-
TGTGCCAGCAGCGCCCAGCCCGGGGCAGATACGCAGTATTTT
CASSAQPGADTQYF
>TRBJ2-5|TRBV6-1|many|TRBD1
TGTGCAACCGAAAGCATCCGGGACAGGCAAGAGACCCAGTACTTC
CATESIRDRQETQYF
>TRBJ2-5|TRBV3-1|-|-
TGTGCCAGCAGCCAAGGGAGTTGGACCCAGTACTTC
CASSQGSWTQYF
>TRBJ2-3|TRBV4-2|many|-
TGTGCCAGCAGCCAAGATGATAGCGGAGCAGATACGCAGTATTTT
CASSQDDSGADTQYF
>TRBJ2-1|TRBV5-1|-|-
TGCGCCAGCAGCTTGAGGGAGCGGACGTCCTACAATGAGCAGTTCTTC
CASSLRERTSYNEQFF
>TRBJ2-1|TRBV3-1|-|-
TGTGCCAGCAGCCAAGAAAGTTTTGGGCAGTTCTTC
CASSQESFGQFF
>TRBJ1-2|TRBV28|many|-
TGTGCCAGCATCGCCGGGTCTAACTATGGCTACACCTTC
CASIAGSNYGYTF
>TRBJ1-1|TRBV6-1|many|-
TGTGCCAGCACTCCCGGGGCGTTCACTGAAGCTTTCTTT
CASTPGAFTEAFF
>TRBJ1-2|TRBV5-1|few|-
TGCGCCAGCAGCTTGGATCCAGGGAACTATGGCTACACCTTC
CASSLDPGNYGYTF
>TRBJ2-1|TRBV20-1|once|TRBD2
TGCAGTGCTCCGATATCGGGAGGGAGGAATGAGCAGTTTTTC
CSAPISGGRNEQFF
>TRBJ1-1|TRBV28|-|-
TGTGCCAGCCCTCGAAACCGGGACACCTTGGAGAACACTCAAGCTTTCTTT
CASPRNRDTLENTQAFF
>TRBJ1-5|TRBV28|many|-
TGTGCCAGCAGTTTAAGAGCGGGGACCAATCAGCCCCAGCATTTT
CASSLRAGTNQPQHF
>TRBJ2-5|TRBV12-3/TRBV12-4|-|-
TGTGCCAGCAGTCGGGGACGGCAAGAGACCCAGTACTTC
CASSRGRQETQYF
>TRBJ2-7|TRBV27|many|-
TGTGCCAGCAGTTTATCGGTTGTCGGCTCCTACGAGCAGTACTTC
CASSLSVVGSYEQYF
>TRBJ2-3|TRBV5-1|-|-
TGCGCCAGCAGCTTGCCTACCACAGATACGCAGTATTTT
CASSLPTTDTQYF
>TRBJ2-1|TRBV28|-|-
TGTGCCAACAACCCAGGAATGAGGGAGAAGTTCTTC
CANNPGMREKFF
>TRBJ2-2|TRBV6-1|many|-
TGTGCCAGCCCGGGGACGGCTAACACCGGGGAGCTGTTTTTT
CASPGTANTGELFF
>TRBJ2-7|TRBV3-1|-|TRBD1
TGTGCCAGCAGCCAAGACGGGACAGGCCGCGAGAAGTACTTC
CASSQDGTGREKYF
>TRBJ2-1|TRBV11-2|few|-
TGTGCCAGCAGCGCCTGGGACTCGTTCAATGAGCAGTTCTTC
CASSAWDSFNEQFF
>TRBJ2-3|TRBV5-1|many|-
TGCGCCAGCAGCTTAGGGGTCGTCGGCACAGATACGCAGTATTTT
CASSLGVVGTDTQYF
>TRBJ2-3|TRBV2|many|-
TGTGCCAGCGGACAGCCCAACACAGATACGCAGTATTTT
CASGQPNTDTQYF
>TRBJ2-7|TRBV20-1|many|-
TGCAGTGCTAGCGCGATTCAGGAGTCCTACGAGCAGTACTTC
CSASAIQESYEQYF
>TRBJ2-1|TRBV7-3|-|-
TGTGCCAGAAGCTCCCTCGCGACAGCAAGTAATGAGCAGTTCTTC
CARSSLATASNEQFF
>TRBJ1-1|TRBV6-2/TRBV6-3|-|-
TGTGCCATCGGGACATCTGACAACACTGAAGCTTTCTTT
CAIGTSDNTEAFF
>TRBJ1-1|TRBV19|few|-
TGTGCCAGTAGTTCCCTCGGGGGAACTGAAGCTTTCTTT
CASSSLGGTEAFF
>TRBJ1-1|TRBV7-9|many|TRBD1
TGTGCCAGCATCCTAGGGGGCTCCACTGAAGCTTTCTTT
CASILGGSTEAFF